This T cell receptor (beta chain) is drawn from a study of cytomegalovirus exposure and HLA in healthy donors. Points from the study as a whole: In a later analysis, most CMV-associated TCR beta chains appeared HLA-restricted.

Between the trimmed V and J ends, which lost 4 bases and 8 bases, there was a span of 17 bases. The length of the CDR3 is 14 residues. CDR1 and CDR2 from the germline V gene are SGHVS and FNYEAQ. PCR involved 60 Vbeta and 13 Jbeta primers. Authors' data handling: In a later analysis, around 10 million of 83 million or so unique beta chains occurred in at least two donors. Method: immunoSEQ multiplex PCR; TCRdb's copy keeps in-frame clones and lacks some. V, J and clone size are those of that table, while D and trimming were read from the DNA. The sample has 180,000 or so clones; roughly four fifths are singletons. Note on this clone: Its antigen remains unknown.

The sample comprised PBMCs. The origin of this receptor is a boy under 10 years old in good health and CMV-seronegative. This chain joins TRBV7-6 and TRBJ1-2, with TRBD1 as a possible D gene (5 bases). CDR3 in DNA: TGTGCCAGCAGCTCTATTGCAGGGATATACGGCTACACCTTC. This encodes CASSSIAGIYGYTF.